Listed below are T cell receptor beta chains from one sample, sequenced in a study of blood T cell repertoires in COVID-19. The repertoire was sequenced with immunoSEQ multiplex PCR; TCRdb's copy has only in-frame clones and lacks some. The sample holds 160,000 or so clones; roughly nine tenths are singletons and the top ten take roughly a sixth. Sequenced input: peripheral blood. The receptors were sampled from a man aged 55 to 70 with active or convalescent COVID-19. The CDR3 runs from the conserved cysteine through the conserved F or W. Each record gives: D gene, clone size, J gene, V gene, CDR3 DNA, CDR3 protein. The D gene is left open where the match is weak. Only part of the rows carry a size: once, few, many, or a class if the clone is expanded.

TRBD1,-,TRBJ1-1,TRBV7-8,TGTGCCAGCAGCCGCCGGGACAGGGATGTCGAAGCTTTCTTT,CASSRRDRDVEAFF
TRBD2,-,TRBJ2-3,TRBV3-1/TRBV3-2,TGTGCCAGCAGCCCCTTAGCGGGGGGAGCAGATACGCAGTATTTT,CASSPLAGGADTQYF
-,few,TRBJ1-1,TRBV5-8,TGTGCCAGCACTTTGAGGACTGAAGCTTTCTTT,CASTLRTEAFF
TRBD2,-,TRBJ2-1,TRBV19,TGTGCCAGTAGTAGGGTAGCGGGAGTCTCCTACAATGAGCAGTTCTTC,CASSRVAGVSYNEQFF
-,-,TRBJ2-1,TRBV19,TGTGCCACCAGGACTATTGAGGGCAATGAGCAGTTCTTC,CATRTIEGNEQFF
TRBD1,-,TRBJ2-5,TRBV25-1,TGTGCCAGCAGTGAAGGCGGGACAGGGCCTCAAGAGACCCAGTACTTC,CASSEGGTGPQETQYF
TRBD1,-,TRBJ2-1,TRBV25-1,TGTGCCAGCAGTGAATATACGACAGGGGAAGGCGAGCAGTTCTTC,CASSEYTTGEGEQFF
TRBD1,-,TRBJ1-1,TRBV6-5,TGTGCCAGCAGCAAGAGGACAGGAGGGAACACTGAAGCTTTCTTT,CASSKRTGGNTEAFF
TRBD1,few,TRBJ2-5,TRBV5-4,TGTGCCAGCAGCTTCGGCAGGGGGTTTGGGGAGACCCAGTACTTC,CASSFGRGFGETQYF
-,-,TRBJ1-2,TRBV6-1,TGTGCCAGCAGTGAAGGTCTATTCAGGGGTGGCTATGGCTACACCTTC,CASSEGLFRGGYGYTF